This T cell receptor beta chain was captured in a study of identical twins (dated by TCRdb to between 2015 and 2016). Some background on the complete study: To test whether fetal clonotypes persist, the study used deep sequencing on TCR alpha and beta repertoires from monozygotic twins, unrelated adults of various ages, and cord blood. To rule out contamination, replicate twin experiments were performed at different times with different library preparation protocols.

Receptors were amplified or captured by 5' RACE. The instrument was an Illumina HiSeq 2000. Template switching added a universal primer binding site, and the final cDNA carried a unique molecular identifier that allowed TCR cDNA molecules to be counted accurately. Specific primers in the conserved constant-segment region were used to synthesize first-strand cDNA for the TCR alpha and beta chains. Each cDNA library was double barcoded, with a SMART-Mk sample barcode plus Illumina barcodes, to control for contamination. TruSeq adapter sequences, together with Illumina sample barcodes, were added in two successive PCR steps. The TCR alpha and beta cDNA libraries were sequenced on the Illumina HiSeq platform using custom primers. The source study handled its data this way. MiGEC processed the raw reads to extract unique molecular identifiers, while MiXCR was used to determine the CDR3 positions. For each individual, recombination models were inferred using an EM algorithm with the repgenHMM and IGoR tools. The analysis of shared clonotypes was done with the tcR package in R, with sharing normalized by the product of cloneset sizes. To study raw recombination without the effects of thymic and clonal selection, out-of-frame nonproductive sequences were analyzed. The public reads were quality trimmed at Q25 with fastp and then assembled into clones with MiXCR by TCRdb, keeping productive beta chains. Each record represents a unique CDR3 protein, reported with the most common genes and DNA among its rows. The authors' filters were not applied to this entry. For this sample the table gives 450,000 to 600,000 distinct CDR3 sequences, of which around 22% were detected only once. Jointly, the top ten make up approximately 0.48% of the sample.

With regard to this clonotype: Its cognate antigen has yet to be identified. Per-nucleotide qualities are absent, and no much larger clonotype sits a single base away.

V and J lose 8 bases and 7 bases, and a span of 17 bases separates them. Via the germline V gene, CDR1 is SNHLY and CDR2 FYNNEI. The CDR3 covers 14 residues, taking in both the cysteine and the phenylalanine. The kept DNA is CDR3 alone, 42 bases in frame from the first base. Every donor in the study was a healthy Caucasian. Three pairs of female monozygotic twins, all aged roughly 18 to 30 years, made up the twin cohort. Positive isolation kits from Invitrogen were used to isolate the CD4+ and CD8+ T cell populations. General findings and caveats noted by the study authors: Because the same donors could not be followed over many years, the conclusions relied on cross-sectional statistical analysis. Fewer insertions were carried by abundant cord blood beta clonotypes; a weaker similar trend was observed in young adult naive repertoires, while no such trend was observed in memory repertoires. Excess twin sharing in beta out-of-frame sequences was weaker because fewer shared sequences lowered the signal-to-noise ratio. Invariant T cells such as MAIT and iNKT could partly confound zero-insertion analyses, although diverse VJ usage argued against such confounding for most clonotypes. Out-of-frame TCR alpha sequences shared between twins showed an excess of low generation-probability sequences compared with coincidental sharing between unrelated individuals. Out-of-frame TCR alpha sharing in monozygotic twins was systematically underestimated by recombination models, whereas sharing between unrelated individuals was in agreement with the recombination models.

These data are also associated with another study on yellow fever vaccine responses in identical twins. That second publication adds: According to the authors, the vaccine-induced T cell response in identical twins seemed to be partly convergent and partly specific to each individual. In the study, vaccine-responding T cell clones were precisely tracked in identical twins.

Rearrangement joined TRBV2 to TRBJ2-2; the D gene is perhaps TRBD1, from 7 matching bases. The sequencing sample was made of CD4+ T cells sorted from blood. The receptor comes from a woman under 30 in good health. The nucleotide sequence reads TGTGCCAGCGGAGAAGGCAGGGGGGTCGGGGAGCTGTTTTTT. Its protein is CASGEGRGVGELFF.